Each of the 14 T cell receptor beta chains below was sequenced from the same sample in a study of technical replicates of blood from a few donors. TCRdb's table, derived via immunoSEQ multiplex PCR, lists solely in-frame clones and lacks some. The table has about 100,000 clones, about 95% seen once. Material: T cells isolated from PBMCs. The receptors shown here come from a human donor in good health.

The J gene is TRBJ2-7, the V gene TRBV6-5, with a weak D call TRBD1 (5 bases). The CDR3 runs 13 residues. Germline CDR1 reads MNHEY; CDR2 reads SVGAGI. Trimming took off 6 bases at V and 3 bases at J, with 12 bases between the two ends. This CDR3 reads CASSLTASYEQYF. DNA for the CDR3: TGTGCCAGCAGCCTGACAGCCAGCTACGAGCAGTACTTC.

CDR3 sequence: CATSYSSYNEQFF. DNA for the CDR3: TGTGCCACCAGCTACAGCTCCTACAATGAGCAGTTCTTC. The chain links TRBV15 to TRBJ2-1, with no clear D. The CDR3 consists of 13 residues. CDR1 is LNHNV, CDR2 YYDKDF, per germline (reference sequence). V was pared by 5 bases and J by 0 bases, with 5 bases between.

The V and J genes are TRBV7-3 and TRBJ2-1; D is possibly TRBD2 (5 bases). The CDR3 is made up of 17 amino acids. The ends were cut back, 4 bases at V and 1 base at J, with 17 bases in the middle. Germline V CDR1 and CDR2: SGHTA, FQGTGA. The CDR3 here is CASSSKAGIQSYNEQFF. The CDR3 DNA follows: TGTGCCAGCAGCTCCAAGGCGGGTATTCAATCCTACAATGAGCAGTTCTTC.

This chain connects TRBV5-1 to TRBJ2-1, with D possibly TRBD1 on 6 matching bases. Germline V gene lookup returns CDR1 SGHRS and CDR2 YFSETQ. The CDR3 runs 15 residues. Trimming took 4 bases from V and 0 from J, leaving 11 bases between them. CDR3 DNA sequence: TGCGCCAGCAGCAATACAGGGATCTCCTACAATGAGCAGTTCTTC. Its protein product is CASSNTGISYNEQFF.

This rearrangement joins TRBV6-5 to TRBJ1-1, with D unresolved. The CDR3 is 11 residues long. Germline-derived CDR1 and CDR2 are MNHEY and SVGAGI. V shed 10 bases and J shed 4 bases, with 10 bases lying between them. DNA of the CDR3: TGTGCCACCGCCAGAAGCACTGAAGCTTTCTTT. Translated, it gives CATARSTEAFF.

This rearrangement joins TRBV18 to TRBJ1-1; the match to TRBD1 covers 7 bases. Unmatched junction bases numbered 8, after V lost 5 bases and J lost 2 bases. There are 15 residues in the CDR3. The germline gives CDR1 KGHSH, CDR2 LQKENI. The CDR3, as DNA: TGTGCCAGCTCAACAGACAGGGCCTCTAACACTGAAGCTTTCTTT. Its protein product is CASSTDRASNTEAFF.

The V and J genes are TRBV5-8 and TRBJ2-2; no reliable D call. Trimming took off 5 bases at V and 3 bases at J, with 11 bases between the two ends. This CDR3 contains 14 residues. Germline V gene lookup returns CDR1 SGHTS and CDR2 YDEGEE. CDR3 sequence reads: CASSYYIDTGELFF. The CDR3 DNA reads TGTGCCAGCAGTTATTATATAGACACCGGGGAGCTGTTTTTT.

The CDR3 nucleotides are TGTGCCAGCAGCTCCTTTCCTGTGACAGGGTCCGTTCAGTACTTC. Translation: CASSSFPVTGSVQYF. The J gene is TRBJ2-4, the V gene TRBV7-3; 7 positions match TRBD1. Germline V gives CDR1 SGHTA, CDR2 FQGTGA. The V segment lost 4 bases and the J segment 11 bases; nucleotides outside the gene matches: 14. The length of the CDR3 is 15 residues.

The chain uses TRBV19 and TRBJ1-1; TRBD1 might be the D (6 bases). Trimming removed 5 bases from V and 3 bases from J, with 16 bases in between. CDR3 length equals 15 residues. CDR1 and CDR2 from the germline V gene are LNHDA and SQIVND (reference sequence). The CDR3 is CASSYQGLGDTEAFF. CDR3 nucleotides: TGTGCCAGTAGTTACCAGGGGTTAGGGGACACTGAAGCTTTCTTT.

This chain links TRBV5-1 with TRBJ1-1; a possible D gene is TRBD1 (6 bases). This CDR3 has 14 amino acids. Trimming removed 4 bases from V and 1 base from J, with 11 bases in between. Germline V gives CDR1 SGHRS, CDR2 YFSETQ. In DNA form, the CDR3 reads TGCGCCAGCAGCCGACAGGTGGAGAACACTGAAGCTTTCTTT. This gives the protein CASSRQVENTEAFF. Full variable domain (rest looked up from reference TRBV5-1 and TRBJ1-1): KAGVTQTPRYLIKTRGQQVTLSCSPISGHRSVSWYQQTPGQGLQFLFEYFSETQRNKGNFPGRFSGRQFSNSRSEMNVSTLELGDSALYLCASSRQVENTEAFFGQGTRLTVV.

The chain is built from TRBV19 and TRBJ1-1; D is perhaps TRBD1 (6 bases). The germline CDR1 and CDR2 sequences are LNHDA and SQIVND (reference sequence). Trimming took 5 bases from V and 0 from J, leaving 10 bases between them. There are 14 residues in the CDR3. The CDR3 region has the DNA TGTGCCAGTAGTGTTGGGACAATGAACACTGAAGCTTTCTTT. Translated: CASSVGTMNTEAFF.

This sequence joins TRBV15 and TRBJ2-1; TRBD2 agrees at 8 bases. Germline V gene data show CDR1 as LNHNV and CDR2 as YYDKDF (reference sequence). Trimming removed 0 bases from V and 6 bases from J; junction bases left unmatched: 7. The CDR3 runs 16 residues. The chain's CDR3 is CATSRELPGGPNEQFF. The CDR3 nucleotides are TGTGCCACCAGCAGAGAACTACCGGGAGGGCCCAATGAGCAGTTCTTC.

Note on this clone: At one boundary the junction diverges from the germline segment, which might be a read error. J is TRBJ1-5 and V is TRBV27; D gene uncertain. Germline V gives CDR1 MNHEY, CDR2 SMNVEV (reference sequence). The CDR3 runs 14 residues. CDR3 DNA sequence: TGTGCCAGCAGTTCGGCGACCAGAGGGAGGCCCAGCATTTTT. This sequence encodes CASSSATRGRPSIF.

V gene TRBV21-1 combines with J gene TRBJ2-5; the table assigns TRBD2, which was not confirmed against the DNA. TRBV21-1 is a pseudogene locus. This CDR3 comprises 16 residues. The CDR3 sequence is CASSKGRRERRETQYF. For the CDR3, the DNA is TGTGCCAGCAGCAAAGGTAGGAGGGAGCGGCGGGAGACCCAGTACTTC.